This TCR beta chain was retrieved from a study of T cells after yellow fever vaccination. Study information: SMART-Seq v4 Ultra Low Input handled preparation of low-cell-number fractions.

This clonotype occurred many times. Its matching antigen is unknown. The study made its TCR cDNA through 5'RACE template switching. That step introduced a universal primer site along with UMIs. TCRdb itself ran the 5' RACE reads through MiXCR, one entry per CDR3 protein. The sample contains over 110,000 distinct CDR3 sequences, 7% to 9% of which appear only once. Study results and caveats: Though it reached lower strength, the secondary response hit its peak faster, day 5 versus 15.

The sample was CD4+ T cells sorted from PBMCs, taken 5 days after the yellow fever booster vaccination. The receptor comes from a man in his thirties or forties who received the YFV17D yellow fever vaccine.

The DNA for the CDR3 is TGCAGCTACGGTGAACGGTATCGGGAGACCCAGTACTTC. Residues: CSYGERYRETQYF. V gene TRBV29-1 combines with J gene TRBJ2-5; D unresolved. Deletions cut 8 bases from V and 5 bases from J, with 18 bases between. CDR3 size: 13 residues. The germline V gene encodes CDR1 SQVTM and CDR2 ANQGSEA.